This T cell receptor beta chain is from a study of early T cells in non-severe SARS-CoV-2 infection. Individual cDNA molecules were tagged with unique molecular identifiers. TCRdb fed the 5' RACE reads into MiXCR, producing one record per CDR3 protein. This sample carries about 70,000 distinct CDR3 sequences, roughly 12% of them seen once, and the ten largest clones take less than 20%. Germline CDR1 and CDR2: SGHTA and FQGNSA. V lost 2 bases to trimming and J lost 3 bases; unmatched junction nucleotides: 9. This CDR3 comprises 16 residues. This clonotype appeared many times. This specimen consisted of whole blood, obtained at baseline. The V and J genes are TRBV7-2 and TRBJ1-2; 7 nucleotides line up with TRBD1. The TCR was taken from an adult who was a healthcare worker with PCR-confirmed SARS-CoV-2 infection or an uninfected control (not recorded which). The donor label of this sample is uncertain. The CDR3 loop is CASSLLVAGTDYGYTF. The CDR3 DNA reads TGTGCCAGCAGCTTATTAGTTGCAGGGACAGACTATGGCTACACCTTC.